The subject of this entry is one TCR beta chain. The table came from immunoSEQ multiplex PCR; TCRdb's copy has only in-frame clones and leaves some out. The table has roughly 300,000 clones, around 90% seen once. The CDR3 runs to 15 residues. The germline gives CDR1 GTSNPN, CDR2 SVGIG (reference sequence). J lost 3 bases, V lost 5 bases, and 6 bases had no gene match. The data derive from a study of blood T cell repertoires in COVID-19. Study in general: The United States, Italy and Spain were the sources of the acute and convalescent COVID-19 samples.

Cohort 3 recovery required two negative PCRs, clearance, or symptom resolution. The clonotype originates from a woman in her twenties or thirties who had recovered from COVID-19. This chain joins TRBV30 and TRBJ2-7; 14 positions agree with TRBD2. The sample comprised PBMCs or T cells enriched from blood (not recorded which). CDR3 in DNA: TGTGCCTGGGATAAGACTAGCGGGAGGGTCTACGAGCAGTACTTC. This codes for CAWDKTSGRVYEQYF. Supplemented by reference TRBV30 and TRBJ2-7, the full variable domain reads SQTIHQWPATLVQPVGSPLSLECTVEGTSNPNLYWYRQAAGRGLQLLFYSVGIGQISSEVPQNLSASRPQDRQFILSSKKLLLSDSGFYLCAWDKTSGRVYEQYFGPGTRLTVT.